These 14 T cell receptor beta chains share one sample of origin, sequenced in a study of T cell changes during pregnancy in multiple sclerosis (dated by TCRdb to between 2018 and 2021). The receptor library was made with the immunoSEQ multiplex PCR assay. The table was pulled from immuneACCESS by TCRdb, which kept in-frame rearrangements only. Such tables lose some clones; where checked, under half of the loss comes from unresolved V genes, and the rest has no known cause. For this sample there are almost 40,000 clones; about 93% appear just once. The ten most abundant clones make up under 0.4% of the sample. The sample in question was CD4+ T cells from peripheral blood mononuclear cells, obtained in the third trimester of pregnancy. The origin of the receptors is a female donor in good health, enrolled as a control in a pregnancy study.

The chain is built from TRBV4-2 and TRBJ2-1; no reliable D call. CDR3 length: 17 residues. Germline-derived CDR1 and CDR2 are LGHNA and YNFKEQ. Trimming left V 2 bases short and J 4 bases short, with 18 bases between. As DNA, the CDR3 is TGTGCCAGCAGCCAACAGCTCGCCGGAGCTTTTTACAATGAGCAGTTCTTC. Protein product: CASSQQLAGAFYNEQFF.

The V and J genes are TRBV7-2 and TRBJ1-2; TRBD1 aligns across 7 bases. Germline V gene lookup returns CDR1 SGHTA and CDR2 FQGNSA. The V and J ends lost 3 bases and 6 bases, in that order; junction bases with no gene match: 10. This CDR3 is built from 15 residues. In nucleotides, the CDR3 is TGTGCCAGCAGCTTCGATACAGGGGATATCGATGGCTACACCTTC. Its translation is CASSFDTGDIDGYTF.

V and J are TRBV7-2 and TRBJ2-7; 8 bases line up with TRBD2. The CDR3 length is 16 residues. Looked up from germline, CDR1 is SGHTA and CDR2 is FQGNSA. V shed 5 bases, J shed 1 base, and the junction held 10 bases outside the gene matches. The DNA for the CDR3 is TGTGCCAGCAGCGCAAGGGGACTAGTGGGGTCCTACGAGCAGTACTTC. Its protein is CASSARGLVGSYEQYF.

This chain joins TRBV10-2 and TRBJ2-7; 9 bases line up with TRBD2. CDR3 size: 14 residues. The trim removed 8 bases at V and 0 bases at J, leaving 5 bases unmatched. Per germline, CDR1 WSHSY and CDR2 SAAADI. CDR3 nucleotides: TGCGCCAGCCGAACTAGCGGGTCCTCCTACGAGCAGTACTTC. This sequence encodes CASRTSGSSYEQYF.

This clone appeared a single time. This same CDR3 is encoded by further DNA sequences in the sample. V gene TRBV27 combines with J gene TRBJ1-5, with a weak D call TRBD1 (6 bases). CDR3 length: 13 amino acids. The V end lost 3 bases, the J end lost 7 bases, and 10 bases lay between the germline ends. The germline gives CDR1 MNHEY, CDR2 SMNVEV (reference sequence). As DNA, the CDR3 is TGTGCCAGCAGTTTCAGGGGTTGGCAGCCCCAGCATTTT. Protein sequence: CASSFRGWQPQHF.

This clone was found once. A read error may account for a junction end that differs from germline. The chain employs TRBV7-9 and TRBJ2-5, with TRBD1 as a possible D gene (5 bases). The CDR3 loop spans 12 amino acids. Germline V gene data show CDR1 as SEHNR and CDR2 as FQNEAQ (reference sequence). CDR3 sequence reads: CASSPGRQGGDF. The CDR3 DNA reads as TGTGCCAGCAGCCCAGGCCGCCAGGGTGGGGACTTC.

The chain recombines TRBV5-5 with TRBJ2-4; 9 bases line up with TRBD2. Per the germline V gene, CDR1 is SGHKS and CDR2 is YYEKEE (reference sequence). This CDR3 has 16 amino acids. The ends lost 4 bases at V and 2 bases at J; junction bases unmatched: 7. CDR3 region: CASSPASGTTKNIQYF. CDR3 nucleotide sequence: TGTGCCAGCAGCCCGGCTAGCGGGACTACCAAAAACATTCAGTACTTC. The entire variable domain, with the rest obtained from reference TRBV5-5 and TRBJ2-4, is as follows: DAGVTQSPTHLIKTRGQQVTLRCSPISGHKSVSWYQQVLGQGPQFIFQYYEKEERGRGNFPDRFSARQFPNYSSELNVNALLLGDSALYLCASSPASGTTKNIQYFGAGTRLSVL.

The chain employs TRBV10-2 and TRBJ1-5; D not resolved. Trimming cost V 6 bases and J 0 bases, with 9 bases left between them. The CDR3 is 14 amino acids. Per germline, CDR1 WSHSY and CDR2 SAAADI. This CDR3 reads CASRAIDSNQPQHF. The CDR3 coding sequence is TGCGCCAGCAGGGCCATTGATAGCAATCAGCCCCAGCATTTT.

This chain uses TRBV29-1 with TRBJ2-7; D uncertain. From germline, CDR1 is SQVTM and CDR2 ANQGSEA. The CDR3 runs 12 residues. Trimming stripped 0 bases from V and 1 base from J, with 4 bases between. The CDR3 sequence: CSVEDRSYEQYF. For the CDR3, the DNA is TGCAGCGTTGAAGATAGATCCTACGAGCAGTACTTC.

A few counts support this clone. The CDR3 DNA reads TGCAGCGTTGTCGGGACTAGCGGGAGCATGGTATCCTACGAGCAGTACTTC. Its translation: CSVVGTSGSMVSYEQYF. The chain combines TRBV29-1 with TRBJ2-7; 14 bases line up with TRBD2. CDR1 is SQVTM and CDR2 is ANQGSEA in the germline V gene. The CDR3 is 17 residues long. J was trimmed by 1 base and V by 4 bases; bases with no gene match: 9.

The chain carries TRBV5-1 and TRBJ2-2; D possibly corresponds to TRBD2 (5 bases). Germline CDR1 is SGHRS and CDR2 is YFSETQ. The CDR3 has 13 residues. Trimming took 3 bases from V and 8 from J, leaving 11 bases between them. The CDR3 region has the DNA TGCGCCAGCAGCTGGGGAGAAAGAGGGGAGCTGTTTTTT. Translated: CASSWGERGELFF.

The chain has TRBV7-2 and TRBJ2-1, with D hard to call. V was pared by 2 bases and J by 6 bases, with 5 bases between. This CDR3 is 12 amino acids long. Germline CDR1 is SGHTA and CDR2 is FQGNSA. CDR3 residues: CASSLYFNEQFF. Here the CDR3 DNA reads TGTGCCAGCAGCTTATATTTCAATGAGCAGTTCTTC.

As DNA, the CDR3 is TGTGCTAGTGCCCCGAGCAGGGAGCAGTTCTTC. Its protein is CASAPSREQFF. J is TRBJ2-1 and V is TRBV12-5, with D unresolved. The V gene lost 7 bases and the J gene lost 10 bases, with 11 bases spanning the gap. Germline V gene data show CDR1 as LGHNT and CDR2 as FRNRAP. There are 11 residues in the CDR3.

The chain employs TRBV13 and TRBJ2-1; 14 nucleotides match TRBD2. CDR3 length: 15 amino acids. V was clipped by 3 bases and J by 7 bases; unmatched bases: 2. CDR1 and CDR2 (germline): PRHDT, FYEKMQ (reference sequence). The CDR3 region has the DNA TGTGCCAGCAGCTTGGGGACTAGCGGGAGTAATGAGCAGTTCTTC. Its protein is CASSLGTSGSNEQFF.